One and the same sample provided the 10 T cell receptor beta chains below, sequenced in a study of T cells in tumors after PD-1 blockade. Produced via immunoSEQ multiplex PCR; TCRdb's table is partial and in-frame only. The data contain under 9,000 clones, 55% to 65% of them singletons. The sequenced sample was tumor tissue, obtained after anti-PD-1 treatment. Every receptor here comes from a human donor with basal cell carcinoma.

This chain joins TRBV16 and TRBJ1-2, with D uncertain. CDR1 is KGHSY, CDR2 FQNENV, per germline. Trimming shortened V by 3 bases and J by 2 bases, and 10 bases separated the two germline ends. The CDR3 totals 14 residues. CDR3 sequence reads: CASSHRDRNYGYTF. CDR3 nucleotide sequence: TGTGCCAGCAGCCACCGTGACCGGAACTATGGCTACACCTTC.

The CDR3 region has the DNA TGTGCCAGCAGTGAATGGGCAGGCTCTGGAAACACCATATATTTT. Its translation: CASSEWAGSGNTIYF. This chain uses TRBV6-1 with TRBJ1-3; D is undetermined. The CDR3 is made up of 15 amino acids. V was clipped by 2 bases and J by 0 bases, with 8 bases between them. Germline V gene lookup returns CDR1 MNHNS and CDR2 SASEGT.

V and J are TRBV10-2 and TRBJ1-5, with D unclear. From germline, CDR1 is WSHSY and CDR2 SAAADI. The CDR3 contains 15 residues. V lost 2 bases to trimming and J lost 2 bases, with 10 bases between them. The CDR3 DNA sequence: TGCGCCAGCAGTGAGCAAGGTGGGGGCAATCAGCCCCAGCATTTT. Protein product: CASSEQGGGNQPQHF.

The genes are TRBV6-1 and TRBJ2-4; TRBD2 might be the D (7 bases). This CDR3 has 19 amino acids. Trimming left V 2 bases short and J 1 base short, with 21 bases between. Looked up from germline, CDR1 is MNHNS and CDR2 is SASEGT. CDR3 bases: TGTGCCAGCAGTGAAAGGGGGGGAGGGGGAGGCTCTGCCAAAAACATTCAGTACTTC. Encoded protein: CASSERGGGGGSAKNIQYF.

The table lists this clone with a few counts. V usage is TRBV10-1 and J usage is TRBJ1-6; no clear D gene. The V gene lost 5 bases and the J gene lost 7 bases, with 12 bases spanning the gap. This CDR3 has 14 amino acids. Germline CDR1 and CDR2: WNHNN and SYGVQD (reference sequence). The CDR3 is CASSQEGTNSPLHF. CDR3 DNA sequence: TGCGCCAGCAGTCAAGAGGGAACGAATTCACCCCTCCACTTT.

The genes are TRBV7-8 and TRBJ2-5; the D gene is possibly TRBD1 (6 bases). Germline values: CDR1 SGHVS, CDR2 FQNEAQ. The V end lost 5 bases, the J end lost 2 bases, and 12 bases lay between the germline ends. The CDR3 totals 14 residues. Written as DNA, the CDR3 is TGTGCCAGCAGCCCTGACAGGAATCAAGAGACCCAGTACTTC. As protein: CASSPDRNQETQYF.

In regard to this clone: The junction differs from germline at one of its ends, possibly a read error. The chain combines TRBV7-7 with TRBJ2-1; the match to TRBD2 covers 14 bases. Germline V CDR1 and CDR2: SSHAT, FNYEAQ (reference sequence). There are 15 residues in the CDR3. CDR3 region: CASSRGLAGGDEQFF. The DNA for the CDR3 is TGTGCTAGCAGTCGCGGACTAGCGGGGGGTGATGAGCAGTTCTTC.

This clone has a single count. Written as DNA, the CDR3 is TGTGCCAGCAGCAGACGGGACAGTGGGTCACCCCTCCACTTT. It is translated as CASSRRDSGSPLHF. The genes are TRBV5-4 and TRBJ1-6; 7 bases fit TRBD1. V gave up 4 bases and J gave up 10 bases; unmatched junction bases: 8. The CDR3 loop spans 14 amino acids. Germline CDR1 is SGHNT and CDR2 is YYREEE (reference sequence).

The V call is TRBV5-8, the J call TRBJ1-5, with TRBD1 as a possible D gene (6 bases). Per germline, CDR1 SGHTS and CDR2 YDEGEE. This CDR3 contains 15 residues. V dropped 4 bases and J dropped 3 bases, with 14 bases sitting between them. The CDR3 DNA follows: TGTGCCAGCAGCCCGGGGACAAATTACAATCAGCCCCAGCATTTT. Translating gives CASSPGTNYNQPQHF.

J is TRBJ1-1 and V is TRBV5-5, with D unclear. Germline values: CDR1 SGHKS, CDR2 YYEKEE (reference sequence). V lost 4 bases and J 3 bases, leaving 16 bases between the germline ends. The CDR3 spans 15 residues. As DNA, the CDR3 is TGTGCCAGCAGCCGAATTGGGTCGAGGGACACTGAAGCTTTCTTT. The encoded protein is CASSRIGSRDTEAFF.